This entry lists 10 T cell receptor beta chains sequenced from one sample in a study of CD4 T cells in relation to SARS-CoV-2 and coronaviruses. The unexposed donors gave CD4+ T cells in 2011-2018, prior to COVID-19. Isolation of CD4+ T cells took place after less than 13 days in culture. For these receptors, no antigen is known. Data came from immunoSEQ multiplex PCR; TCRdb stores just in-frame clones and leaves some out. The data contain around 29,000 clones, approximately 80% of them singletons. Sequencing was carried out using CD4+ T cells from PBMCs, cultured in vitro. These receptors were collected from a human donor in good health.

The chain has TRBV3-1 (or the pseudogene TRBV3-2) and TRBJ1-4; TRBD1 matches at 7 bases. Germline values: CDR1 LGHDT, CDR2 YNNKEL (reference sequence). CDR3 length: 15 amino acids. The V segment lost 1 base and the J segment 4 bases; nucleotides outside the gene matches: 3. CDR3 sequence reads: CASSQAGQNNEKLFF. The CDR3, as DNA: TGTGCCAGCAGCCAAGCGGGACAGAATAATGAAAAACTGTTTTTT.

CDR3 protein: CASSGIQVSNQPQHF. In nucleotides, the CDR3 is TGTGCCAGCAGTGGGATACAGGTCAGCAATCAGCCCCAGCATTTT. The rearrangement joins TRBV2 to TRBJ1-5, with a weak D call TRBD1 (5 bases). Germline lookup yields CDR1 SNHLY and CDR2 FYNNEI. Trimming removed 4 bases from V and 1 base from J, with 11 bases in between. The CDR3 totals 15 residues. Filled out from reference TRBV2 and TRBJ1-5, the complete variable domain reads EPEVTQTPSHQVTQMGQEVILRCVPISNHLYFYWYRQILGQKVEFLVSFYNNEISEKSEIFDDQFSVERPDGSNFTLKIRSTKLEDSAMYFCASSGIQVSNQPQHFGDGTRLSIL.

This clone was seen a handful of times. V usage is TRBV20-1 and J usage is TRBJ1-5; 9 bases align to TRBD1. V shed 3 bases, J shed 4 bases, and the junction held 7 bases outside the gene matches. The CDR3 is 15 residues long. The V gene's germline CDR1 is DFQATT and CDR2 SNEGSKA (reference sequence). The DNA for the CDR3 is TGCAGTGCTAGTGCCGGACAGGGGAAGAATCAGCCCCAGCATTTT. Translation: CSASAGQGKNQPQHF.

CDR3 in DNA: TGCGCCAGCAGCTTGGAGGGGGCTTTTGGTCAGCCCCAGCATTTT. Translation gives CASSLEGAFGQPQHF. The rearrangement uses TRBV5-1 and TRBJ1-5; 7 positions match TRBD1. With V trimmed by 0 bases and J by 6 bases, 6 bases remained unmatched. The CDR3 spans 15 residues. CDR1 is SGHRS and CDR2 is YFSETQ in the germline V gene.

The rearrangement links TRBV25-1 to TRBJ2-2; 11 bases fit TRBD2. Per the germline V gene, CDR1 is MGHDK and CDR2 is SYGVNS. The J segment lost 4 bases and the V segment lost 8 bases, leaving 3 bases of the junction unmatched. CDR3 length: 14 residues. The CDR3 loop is CASGGTSGTGELFF. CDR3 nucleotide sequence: TGTGCCAGCGGGGGGACTAGCGGCACCGGGGAGCTGTTTTTT. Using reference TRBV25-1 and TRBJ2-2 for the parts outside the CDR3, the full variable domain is EADIYQTPRYLVIGTGKKITLECSQTMGHDKMYWYQQDPGMELHLIHYSYGVNSTEKGDLSSESTVSRIRTEHFPLTLESARPSHTSQYLCASGGTSGTGELFFGEGSRLTVL.

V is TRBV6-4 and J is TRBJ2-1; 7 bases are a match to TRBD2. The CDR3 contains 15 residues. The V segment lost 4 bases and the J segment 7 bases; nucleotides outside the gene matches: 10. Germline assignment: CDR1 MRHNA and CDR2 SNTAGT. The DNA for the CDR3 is TGTGCCAGCAGTGTTAGCGGGCCACCCAGTAATGAGCAGTTCTTC. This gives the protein CASSVSGPPSNEQFF.

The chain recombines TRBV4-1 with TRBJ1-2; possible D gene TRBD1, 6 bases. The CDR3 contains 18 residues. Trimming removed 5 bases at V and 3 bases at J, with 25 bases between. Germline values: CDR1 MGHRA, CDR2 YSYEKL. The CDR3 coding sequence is TGCGCCAGCAGCGCACCGGGACGGACAGTGCAGGGCCACTATGGCTACACCTTC. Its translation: CASSAPGRTVQGHYGYTF.

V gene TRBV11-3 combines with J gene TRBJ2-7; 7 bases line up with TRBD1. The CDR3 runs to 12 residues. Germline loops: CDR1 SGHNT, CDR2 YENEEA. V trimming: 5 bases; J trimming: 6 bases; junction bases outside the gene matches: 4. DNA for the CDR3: TGTGCCAGCAGCCCGACAGGGATCGAGCAGTACTTC. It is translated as CASSPTGIEQYF.

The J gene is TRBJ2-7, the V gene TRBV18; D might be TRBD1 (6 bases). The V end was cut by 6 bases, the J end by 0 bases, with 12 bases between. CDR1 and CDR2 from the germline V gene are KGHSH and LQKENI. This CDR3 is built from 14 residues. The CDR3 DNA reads TGTGCCAGCTCTAGCAGGACAGACTCCTACGAGCAGTACTTC. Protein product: CASSSRTDSYEQYF.

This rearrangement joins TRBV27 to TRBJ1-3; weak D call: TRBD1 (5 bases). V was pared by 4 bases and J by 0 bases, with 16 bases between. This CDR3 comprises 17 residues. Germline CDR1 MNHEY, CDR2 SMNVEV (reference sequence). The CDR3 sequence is CASSSPQVLSSGNTIYF. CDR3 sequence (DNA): TGTGCCAGCAGTTCGCCACAGGTACTGAGCTCTGGAAACACCATATATTTT.